The 22 T cell receptor beta chains listed next were all sequenced from one sample in a study of cytomegalovirus exposure and HLA in healthy donors. PCR amplification relied on 60 Vbeta primers (plus 13 Jbeta primers). Profiled with immunoSEQ multiplex PCR; TCRdb holds only in-frame clones, not every one. The data hold 150,000 to 200,000 clones, with roughly 88% observed a single time. Sequencing was carried out using PBMCs. The receptors here all came from a man aged 18 to 29 in good health and CMV-seropositive.

The table lists this clone with a count of one. The V call is TRBV15, the J call TRBJ2-7; possible D gene TRBD2, 6 bases. CDR3 length equals 15 residues. Germline-derived CDR1 and CDR2 are LNHNV and YYDKDF (reference sequence). V was clipped by 2 bases and J by 5 bases, with 16 bases between them. The CDR3 reads CATSRTGGVGDEQYF. In nucleotides, the CDR3 is TGTGCCACCAGCAGAACCGGAGGGGTTGGAGACGAGCAGTACTTC.

The chain links TRBV5-1 to TRBJ2-5, with a tentative D call TRBD2 (6 bases). CDR3 length: 16 amino acids. The germline V gene encodes CDR1 SGHRS and CDR2 YFSETQ. Trimming pared 1 base from V and 4 bases from J, leaving 17 bases between. CDR3 DNA: TGCGCCAGCAGCTTGATCACAGCGGGTTCTGGAGAGACCCAGTACTTC. Translation: CASSLITAGSGETQYF. The variable domain in full, with the rest retrieved from reference TRBV5-1 and TRBJ2-5, is KAGVTQTPRYLIKTRGQQVTLSCSPISGHRSVSWYQQTPGQGLQFLFEYFSETQRNKGNFPGRFSGRQFSNSRSEMNVSTLELGDSALYLCASSLITAGSGETQYFGPGTRLLVL.

This chain links TRBV9 with TRBJ2-5, with 9 bases lining up with TRBD2. The trim removed 0 bases at V and 3 bases at J, leaving 6 bases unmatched. Per the germline V gene, CDR1 is SGDLS and CDR2 is YYNGEE. The length of the CDR3 is 16 residues. CDR3 loop: CASSVGASGAEETQYF. The CDR3 nucleotides read TGTGCCAGCAGCGTAGGGGCTAGCGGGGCAGAAGAGACCCAGTACTTC.

As DNA, the CDR3 is TGCGCCAGCAGCCAACTGGCCCGCTCGGGGCAGTTCTTC. The encoded protein is CASSQLARSGQFF. The chain has TRBV4-3 and TRBJ2-1; D is undetermined. The germline V gene has CDR1 LGHNA and CDR2 YSLEER. The CDR3 sequence is 13 residues long. V lost 2 bases and J 12 bases, leaving 14 bases between the germline ends.

The V and J genes are TRBV19 and TRBJ2-2; 12 positions match TRBD2. The CDR3 is made up of 16 amino acids. CDR1 LNHDA and CDR2 SQIVND come from the germline V gene (reference sequence). Trimming took 4 bases from V and 0 from J; bases not matched to a gene: 0. CDR3 loop: CASSRTSGANTGELFF. CDR3 in DNA: TGTGCCAGTAGTAGGACTAGCGGGGCGAACACCGGGGAGCTGTTTTTT.

With respect to this clone: The junction departs from the called germline gene at one end, perhaps through a read error. This chain joins TRBV7-9 and TRBJ1-1, with 12 bases aligning to TRBD1. This CDR3 contains 16 residues. Germline loops: CDR1 SEHNR, CDR2 FQNEAQ (reference sequence). In DNA, the CDR3 is TGTTCCAGCAGCTTGGGGACAGGGGGCGGTGGGACTGAAGCTTTCTTT. Encoded protein: CSSSLGTGGGGTEAFF.

This sequence joins TRBV5-1 and TRBJ1-2; 10 bases match TRBD1. From germline, CDR1 is SGHRS and CDR2 YFSETQ. V trimming: 8 bases; J trimming: 0 bases; junction bases outside the gene matches: 10. The CDR3 is 16 amino acids. DNA for the CDR3: TGCGCCAGTACGAAGGGACAGGGGAAAGCTAACTATGGCTACACCTTC. It specifies CASTKGQGKANYGYTF.

The CDR3 reads CATSILMLLGDSGNEKLFF. CDR3 DNA: TGTGCCACCAGCATTCTTATGCTGCTAGGGGACAGCGGGAATGAAAAACTGTTTTTT. V gene TRBV15 combines with J gene TRBJ1-4; 7 nucleotides line up with TRBD1. The CDR3 spans 19 residues. The germline CDR1 and CDR2 sequences are LNHNV and YYDKDF (reference sequence). V trimming: 4 bases; J trimming: 5 bases; junction bases outside the gene matches: 19. Looking up the rest from reference TRBV15 and TRBJ1-4 gives the full variable domain: DAMVIQNPRYQVTQFGKPVTLSCSQTLNHNVMYWYQQKSSQAPKLLFHYYDKDFNNEADTPDNFQSRRPNTSFCFLDIRSPGLGDTAMYLCATSILMLLGDSGNEKLFFGSGTQLSVL.

V gene TRBV12-5 combines with J gene TRBJ2-7, with TRBD2 identical over 10 bases. Germline V CDR1 and CDR2: LGHNT, FRNRAP. Unmatched junction bases numbered 7, after V lost 0 bases and J lost 2 bases. The length of the CDR3 is 17 residues. The CDR3 DNA follows: TGTGCTAGTGGTTTGGTCGCTACTAGCGGGGCTACCTACGAGCAGTACTTC. Translation gives CASGLVATSGATYEQYF.

V and J are TRBV5-4 and TRBJ2-5, with 8 bases matching TRBD2. The CDR3 totals 14 residues. With V trimmed by 2 bases and J by 4 bases, 4 bases remained unmatched. The germline CDR1 and CDR2 sequences are SGHNT and YYREEE (reference sequence). The CDR3 DNA follows: TGTGCCAGCAGCTTACGGGGGGGCCTAGAGACCCAGTACTTC. This encodes CASSLRGGLETQYF.

The gene calls are TRBV30 and TRBJ1-1; D uncertain. Between the trimmed V and J ends, which lost 4 bases and 1 base, there was a span of 10 bases. There are 13 residues in the CDR3. Germline lookup yields CDR1 GTSNPN and CDR2 SVGIG (reference sequence). The CDR3: CAWTDTANTEAFF. CDR3 DNA sequence: TGTGCCTGGACTGACACGGCGAACACTGAAGCTTTCTTT.

This chain links TRBV7-9 with TRBJ1-2, with D possibly being TRBD1 (6 bases). This CDR3 contains 13 residues. Germline CDR1 SEHNR, CDR2 FQNEAQ (reference sequence). The V gene lost 5 bases and the J gene lost 8 bases, with 15 bases spanning the gap. CDR3: CASSPINRDGYTF. In DNA, the CDR3 is TGTGCCAGCAGCCCTATTAACAGGGACGGCTACACCTTC.

The V call is TRBV5-1, the J call TRBJ2-7; 7 nucleotides line up with TRBD1. Germline V gene data show CDR1 as SGHRS and CDR2 as YFSETQ. Germline trimming cut 0 bases from V and 0 bases from J; bases unmatched to any gene: 6. The CDR3 contains 16 residues. This chain's CDR3 is CASSLAPGTDSYEQYF. CDR3 DNA: TGCGCCAGCAGCTTGGCCCCTGGGACAGACTCCTACGAGCAGTACTTC.

This clone is a singleton in its sample. The sample carries other DNA sequences with the same CDR3. The CDR3 loop reads CASSLRGGATDTQYF. CDR3 nucleotide sequence: TGTGCCAGCAGCTTACGGGGGGGGGCCACAGATACGCAGTATTTT. The chain has TRBV7-2 and TRBJ2-3; 8 bases match TRBD2. V gave up 2 bases and J gave up 2 bases; unmatched junction bases: 3. In germline, CDR1 is SGHTA, CDR2 FQGNSA. There are 15 residues in the CDR3.

The V and J genes are TRBV7-2 and TRBJ2-3; TRBD1 agrees at 10 bases. The germline V gene has CDR1 SGHTA and CDR2 FQGNSA. J was trimmed by 5 bases and V by 4 bases; bases with no gene match: 6. This CDR3 contains 15 residues. CDR3 sequence reads: CASSSRTGGKDTQYF. The CDR3 nucleotides are TGTGCCAGCAGCTCACGGACAGGGGGAAAAGATACGCAGTATTTT. Together with reference TRBV7-2 and TRBJ2-3, the CDR3 gives the full variable domain: GAGVSQSPSNKVTEKGKDVELRCDPISGHTALYWYRQSLGQGLEFLIYFQGNSAPDKSGLPSDRFSAERTGGSVSTLTIQRTQQEDSAVYLCASSSRTGGKDTQYFGPGTRLTVL.

This clone was detected only once. The CDR3 nucleotides read TGCGCCAGCAGCTTGGCCGCACGGGTTGATCGTGGCTACACCTTC. This encodes CASSLAARVDRGYTF. The V gene is TRBV5-1, the J gene TRBJ1-2; D call uncertain. V was shortened by 0 bases and J by 7 bases, with 16 bases between the two germline ends. The CDR3 has 15 amino acids. The germline gives CDR1 SGHRS, CDR2 YFSETQ.

CDR3 loop: CASSSFLSGGAVGELFF. The CDR3 nucleotides are TGTGCCAGCAGCTCCTTTCTTAGCGGGGGGGCAGTCGGGGAGCTGTTTTTT. This rearrangement joins TRBV5-6 to TRBJ2-2, with 11 bases that match TRBD2. The trim removed 3 bases at V and 7 bases at J, leaving 11 bases unmatched. Looked up from germline, CDR1 is SGHDT and CDR2 is YYEEEE. The CDR3 sequence is 17 residues long.

The chain links TRBV6-8 to TRBJ2-7, with TRBD2 matching over 12 bases. Looked up from germline, CDR1 is MNHGY and CDR2 is SAAAGT. This CDR3 is built from 19 residues. J lost 0 bases, V lost 2 bases, and 11 bases had no gene match. This CDR3 is CASSYEGLAGGPSSYEQYF. The CDR3 coding sequence is TGTGCCAGCAGTTACGAGGGCCTAGCGGGGGGGCCAAGCTCCTACGAGCAGTACTTC.

The chain recombines TRBV5-6 with TRBJ1-2; D is undetermined. This CDR3 is 16 amino acids long. Trimming removed 7 bases at V and 6 bases at J, with 25 bases between. Germline CDR1 is SGHDT and CDR2 is YYEEEE. The CDR3 DNA sequence: TGTGCCAGCCCCAGAACCCGGGATGCCGATGGACATGGCTACACCTTC. Translated: CASPRTRDADGHGYTF.

For the CDR3, the DNA is TGTGCCAACGGACTAGCGAATGAGCAGTTCTTC. Translated, it gives CANGLANEQFF. This sequence joins TRBV10-3 and TRBJ2-1; 9 nucleotides line up with TRBD2. CDR1 ENHRY and CDR2 SYGVKD come from the germline V gene. This CDR3 comprises 11 residues. With V trimmed by 10 bases and J by 7 bases, 2 bases remained unmatched.

The V call is TRBV9, the J call TRBJ2-2; D is possibly TRBD2 (6 bases). Germline CDR1 reads SGDLS; CDR2 reads YYNGEE. V dropped 2 bases and J dropped 0 bases, with 8 bases sitting between them. The CDR3 extends over 15 amino acids. The CDR3 protein is CASSVRTTNTGELFF. The CDR3 coding sequence is TGTGCCAGCAGCGTGAGGACTACGAACACCGGGGAGCTGTTTTTT.

This chain uses TRBV9 with TRBJ2-2; D perhaps matches TRBD2 (5 bases). The V end was cut by 4 bases, the J end by 2 bases, with 15 bases between. CDR3 length: 16 residues. Germline values: CDR1 SGDLS, CDR2 YYNGEE. CDR3 region: CASSFQDGVNTGELFF. The CDR3 DNA follows: TGTGCCAGCAGCTTCCAGGACGGGGTTAACACCGGGGAGCTGTTTTTT.